This TCR beta chain was sequenced in a study of regulatory dendritic cells for organ transplantation. General observations from the study: Memory CD8+ T cells were the most oligoclonal; naive cells were highly diverse.

Generated by immunoSEQ multiplex PCR, the TCRdb table keeps only in-frame clones and is missing some. The table has around 29,000 clones, about four fifths seen once. Concerning this clone itself: Its antigen is undetermined.

Germline lookup yields CDR1 SEHNR and CDR2 FQNEAQ (reference sequence). This CDR3 has 14 residues. The V end lost 4 bases, the J end lost 6 bases, and 13 bases lay between the germline ends. The receptor was derived from a human donor in good health. V is TRBV7-9 and J is TRBJ1-5, with D maybe TRBD1 (6 bases). The specimen was naive CD8+ T cells from blood. Subset in this sample: CD45RA+ naive T cells. The chain's CDR3 is CASSSTGFGQPQHF. The CDR3 DNA is TGTGCCAGCAGCTCTACAGGGTTTGGTCAGCCCCAGCATTTT.